One and the same sample provided the 21 T cell receptor beta chains below, sequenced in a study of blood T cell repertoires in COVID-19. Clones were read by immunoSEQ multiplex PCR, and TCRdb kept only the in-frame ones, dropping some. The repertoire holds around 130,000 clones, with about 86% as singletons. The sequencing input was PBMCs or T cells enriched from blood (not recorded which). These receptor sequences come from a man between 35 and 55 years old with acute COVID-19.

The chain uses TRBV5-6 and TRBJ2-6; 7 bases map to TRBD1. This CDR3 region has 18 residues. In germline, CDR1 is SGHDT, CDR2 YYEEEE. The trim removed 1 base at V and 0 bases at J, leaving 7 bases unmatched. The CDR3 sequence is CASSLSRGLSSGANVLTF. The CDR3 region has the DNA TGTGCCAGCAGCTTGTCCAGGGGGTTGTCCTCTGGGGCCAACGTCCTGACTTTC.

The rearrangement uses TRBV5-1 and TRBJ1-5; tentative D call: TRBD1 (6 bases). The CDR3 is 16 residues long. Trimming shortened V by 5 bases and J by 9 bases, and 24 bases separated the two germline ends. Germline V lookup: CDR1 SGHRS, CDR2 YFSETQ. CDR3 coding DNA: TGCGCCAGCAGTCCAACGGGACAAATATGGGATGGGCCCCAGCATTTT. Translating it yields CASSPTGQIWDGPQHF.

The J gene is TRBJ2-7, the V gene TRBV19, with 7 positions matching TRBD1. The CDR3 is 13 amino acids. The V gene end was trimmed by 3 bases and the J gene end by 3 bases; junction bases not matched to a gene: 2. The germline gives CDR1 LNHDA, CDR2 SQIVND (reference sequence). CDR3 in DNA: TGTGCCAGTAGTATGGGACAGATCTACGAGCAGTACTTC. Translation: CASSMGQIYEQYF.

The CDR3 nucleotides are TGTGCCAGCAGCCCGGGACTCAACTACAATGAGCAGTTCTTC. The encoded protein is CASSPGLNYNEQFF. The rearrangement uses TRBV28 and TRBJ2-1; D may be TRBD2 (6 bases). V was cut by 6 bases and J by 3 bases, with 12 bases left in between. The CDR3 runs 14 residues. Germline V gene data show CDR1 as MDHEN and CDR2 as SYDVKM.

The chain joins TRBV3-1 (or the pseudogene TRBV3-2) to TRBJ1-2; the D gene is possibly TRBD1 (6 bases). This CDR3 has 15 amino acids. From germline, CDR1 is LGHDT and CDR2 YNNKEL (reference sequence). The V end was cut by 5 bases, the J end by 8 bases, with 21 bases between. The CDR3: CASSSRDIGLEGYTF. The CDR3 DNA reads TGTGCCAGCAGCAGCCGGGACATTGGGCTGGAAGGCTACACCTTC.

J is TRBJ2-7 and V is TRBV6-5, with 15 nucleotides matching TRBD2. Germline CDR1 and CDR2: MNHEY and SVGAGI. The CDR3 runs 15 residues. V dropped 4 bases and J dropped 9; count of bases not matched to a gene: 7. As DNA, the CDR3 is TGTGCCAGCAGTTCCCGGACTAGCGGGAGGGCCTTGCAGTACTTC. It is translated as CASSSRTSGRALQYF.

The chain joins TRBV25-1 to TRBJ2-7; TRBD2 agrees at 11 bases. V shed 10 bases, J shed 9 bases, and the junction held 11 bases outside the gene matches. In germline, CDR1 is MGHDK, CDR2 SYGVNS. The CDR3 runs to 13 residues. The DNA of the CDR3 is TGTGCCACCCAAACTAGCGGGAGTGTGAGGCAGTACTTC. Its translation: CATQTSGSVRQYF.

The rearrangement links TRBV11-3 to TRBJ1-6; D is possibly TRBD1 (5 bases). Trimming cost V 3 bases and J 9 bases, with 9 bases left between them. Germline values: CDR1 SGHNT, CDR2 YENEEA. The CDR3 totals 13 residues. CDR3 region: CASSFTGGSPLHF. In nucleotides, the CDR3 is TGTGCCAGCAGCTTCACGGGGGGTTCACCCCTCCACTTT.

The chain carries TRBV28 and TRBJ1-2, with D possibly matching TRBD1 (6 bases). Germline V gene lookup returns CDR1 MDHEN and CDR2 SYDVKM. V lost 2 bases and J 8 bases, leaving 9 bases between the germline ends. The CDR3 has 12 residues. This CDR3 reads CASSLTGRGYTF. CDR3 in DNA: TGTGCCAGCAGTTTAACAGGGCGAGGCTACACCTTC.

This clone has only a few counts. The chain couples TRBV7-2 to TRBJ2-1; 11 nucleotides line up with TRBD2. Germline V gives CDR1 SGHTA, CDR2 FQGNSA. The CDR3 contains 17 residues. Losses at the gene ends were 2 bases for V and 7 bases for J; bases not matched to a gene: 10. CDR3: CASSLTSGGDLGNEQFF. The CDR3 bases are TGTGCCAGCAGCTTAACTAGCGGGGGTGATTTGGGTAATGAGCAGTTCTTC.

This clone was seen once. The chain links TRBV5-1 to TRBJ2-5, with D possibly matching TRBD1 (6 bases). The V gene's germline CDR1 is SGHRS and CDR2 YFSETQ. V lost 0 bases and J lost 4, with 10 bases in between. The CDR3 totals 14 residues. The CDR3 coding sequence is TGCGCCAGCAGCTTGGCACAGGGACGAGAGACCCAGTACTTC. It codes for CASSLAQGRETQYF.

The CDR3 here is CASSQVNGYEQYF. The CDR3, as DNA: TGTGCCAGCAGCCAAGTGAACGGCTACGAGCAGTACTTC. The gene calls are TRBV3-1 (or the pseudogene TRBV3-2) and TRBJ2-7; D not resolved. The CDR3 totals 13 residues. Per the germline V gene, CDR1 is LGHDT and CDR2 is YNNKEL (reference sequence). Trimming removed 1 base from V and 3 bases from J, with 7 bases in between.

The chain couples TRBV5-3 to TRBJ2-1; 7 nucleotides match TRBD2. TRBV5-3 is flagged as an ORF with uncertain function. V dropped 4 bases and J dropped 7; count of bases not matched to a gene: 11. The CDR3 contains 15 residues. CDR3 coding DNA: TGTGCCAGAAGCCACCTCGGGGAGGGCCAAAATGAGCAGTTCTTC. As protein: CARSHLGEGQNEQFF.

Only a few counts were recorded for this clone. This rearrangement joins TRBV3-1 (or the pseudogene TRBV3-2) to TRBJ1-5; maybe TRBD1 (6 bases). This CDR3 has 12 amino acids. Trimming took 3 bases from V and 11 from J, leaving 11 bases between them. Germline V gene sequence: CDR1 LGHDT, CDR2 YNNKEL (reference sequence). In nucleotides, the CDR3 is TGTGCCAGCAGCCAGGGGGCGAGGTCCCAGCATTTT. It translates to CASSQGARSQHF.

The J gene is TRBJ2-1, the V gene TRBV3-1 (or the pseudogene TRBV3-2); D is possibly TRBD2 (7 bases). Trimming cost V 4 bases and J 3 bases, with 13 bases left between them. The CDR3 consists of 15 residues. Germline V gene data show CDR1 as LGHDT and CDR2 as YNNKEL (reference sequence). CDR3 DNA sequence: TGTGCCAGCAGCCTTAGGGGGGGTGTCTACAATGAGCAGTTCTTC. It translates to CASSLRGGVYNEQFF.

The chain carries TRBV19 and TRBJ2-1, with TRBD2 matching 10 bases. This CDR3 region has 15 residues. V shed 5 bases and J 4 bases; nucleotides not matched to a gene: 5. Germline values: CDR1 LNHDA, CDR2 SQIVND (reference sequence). The DNA of the CDR3 is TGTGCCAGTAGTGCCGGGACTAGCGATTACAATGAGCAGTTCTTC. It translates to CASSAGTSDYNEQFF.

Worth noting for this clone: Other DNA sequences in this sample translate to the same CDR3. This rearrangement joins TRBV6-5 to TRBJ2-7, with 8 bases matching TRBD1. The CDR3 is 14 amino acids. The ends lost 4 bases at V and 3 bases at J; junction bases unmatched: 5. Germline V gene data show CDR1 as MNHEY and CDR2 as SVGAGI. The CDR3 loop reads CASSSRTGSYEQYF. The CDR3 nucleotides are TGTGCCAGCAGTTCCCGGACAGGGAGCTACGAGCAGTACTTC.

This clone appeared once. V and J are TRBV5-6 and TRBJ2-7; weak D call: TRBD2 (6 bases). CDR1 and CDR2 (germline): SGHDT, YYEEEE. Trimming cost V 0 bases and J 6 bases, with 10 bases left between them. The CDR3 consists of 13 residues. CDR3 coding DNA: TGTGCCAGCAGCTTGGTGGCGGGGCTCGAGCAGTACTTC. Protein: CASSLVAGLEQYF.

The chain links TRBV7-9 to TRBJ1-2; 9 positions match TRBD1. The CDR3 has 14 residues. Trimming at V came to 4 bases and at J to 6 bases, leaving 6 bases not matched to a gene. Germline-derived CDR1 and CDR2 are SEHNR and FQNEAQ (reference sequence). This CDR3 is CASSSPDRGDGYTF. The CDR3 bases are TGTGCCAGCAGCTCCCCCGACAGGGGGGATGGCTACACCTTC.

V is TRBV6-2 or TRBV6-3 and J is TRBJ1-5; no definite D call. Trimming left V 5 bases short and J 7 bases short, with 18 bases between. The CDR3 has 15 residues. Germline CDR1 and CDR2: MNHEY and SVGEGT. CDR3 in amino acids: CASSHPDSLTQPQHF. As DNA, the CDR3 is TGTGCCAGCAGTCATCCGGACTCCCTAACACAGCCCCAGCATTTT.

This sequence joins TRBV27 and TRBJ2-7; 11 bases match TRBD1. CDR1 and CDR2 (germline): MNHEY, SMNVEV (reference sequence). This CDR3 spans 15 amino acids. V lost 3 bases to trimming and J lost 2 bases; unmatched junction nucleotides: 3. The CDR3 DNA reads TGTGCCAGCAGTTTTTCGGGACAGGGGGCCTACGAGCAGTACTTC. This sequence encodes CASSFSGQGAYEQYF.